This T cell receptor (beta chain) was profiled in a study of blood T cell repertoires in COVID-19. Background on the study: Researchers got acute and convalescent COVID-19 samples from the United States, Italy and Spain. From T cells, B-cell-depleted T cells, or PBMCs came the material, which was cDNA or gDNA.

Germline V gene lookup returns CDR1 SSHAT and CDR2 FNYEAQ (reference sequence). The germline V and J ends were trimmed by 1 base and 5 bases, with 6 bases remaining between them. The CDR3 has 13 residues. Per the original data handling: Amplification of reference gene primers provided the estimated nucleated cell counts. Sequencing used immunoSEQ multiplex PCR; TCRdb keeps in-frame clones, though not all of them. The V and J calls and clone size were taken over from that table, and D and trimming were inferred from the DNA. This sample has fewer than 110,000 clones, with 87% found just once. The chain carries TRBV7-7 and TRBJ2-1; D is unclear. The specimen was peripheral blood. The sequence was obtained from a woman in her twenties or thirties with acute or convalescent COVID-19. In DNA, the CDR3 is TGTGCCAGCAGCTTAGGGGCCCACAATGAGCAGTTCTTC. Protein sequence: CASSLGAHNEQFF.